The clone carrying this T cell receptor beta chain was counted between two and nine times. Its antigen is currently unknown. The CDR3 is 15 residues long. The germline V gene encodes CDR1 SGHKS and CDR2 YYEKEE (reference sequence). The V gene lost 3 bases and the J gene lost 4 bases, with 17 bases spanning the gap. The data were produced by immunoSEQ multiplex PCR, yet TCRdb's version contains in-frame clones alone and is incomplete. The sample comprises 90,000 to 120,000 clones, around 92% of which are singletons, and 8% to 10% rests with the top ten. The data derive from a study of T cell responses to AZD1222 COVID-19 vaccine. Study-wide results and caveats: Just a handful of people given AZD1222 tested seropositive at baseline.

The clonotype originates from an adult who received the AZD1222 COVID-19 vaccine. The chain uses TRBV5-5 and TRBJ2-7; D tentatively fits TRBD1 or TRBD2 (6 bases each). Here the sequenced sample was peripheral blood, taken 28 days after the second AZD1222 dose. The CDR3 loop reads CASSSRGQGLYEQYF. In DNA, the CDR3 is TGTGCCAGCAGCTCCCGGGGGCAGGGGTTATACGAGCAGTACTTC.